This TCR beta chain was sequenced during a study of cytomegalovirus exposure and HLA in healthy donors. Both 60 Vbeta primers and 13 Jbeta primers went into the PCR. Using immunoSEQ multiplex PCR, the repertoire was profiled, and TCRdb retains in-frame clones only, with some absent. The table lists 130,000 to 150,000 clones, roughly 80% of them singletons, with approximately 4% in the top ten. CDR1 and CDR2 (germline): MNHEY, SVGAGI. CDR3 length: 16 amino acids. V was shortened by 4 bases and J by 0 bases, with 13 bases between the two germline ends. This clone was seen a single time. Sequenced sample: PBMCs. The chain combines TRBV6-5 with TRBJ2-1; tentative D call: TRBD2 (6 bases). The TCR was taken from a woman aged 40 to 49 in good health and CMV-seropositive. The CDR3 loop reads CASSSDYLSSYNEQFF. CDR3 nucleotide sequence: TGTGCCAGCAGTTCGGACTACTTAAGCTCCTACAATGAGCAGTTCTTC.